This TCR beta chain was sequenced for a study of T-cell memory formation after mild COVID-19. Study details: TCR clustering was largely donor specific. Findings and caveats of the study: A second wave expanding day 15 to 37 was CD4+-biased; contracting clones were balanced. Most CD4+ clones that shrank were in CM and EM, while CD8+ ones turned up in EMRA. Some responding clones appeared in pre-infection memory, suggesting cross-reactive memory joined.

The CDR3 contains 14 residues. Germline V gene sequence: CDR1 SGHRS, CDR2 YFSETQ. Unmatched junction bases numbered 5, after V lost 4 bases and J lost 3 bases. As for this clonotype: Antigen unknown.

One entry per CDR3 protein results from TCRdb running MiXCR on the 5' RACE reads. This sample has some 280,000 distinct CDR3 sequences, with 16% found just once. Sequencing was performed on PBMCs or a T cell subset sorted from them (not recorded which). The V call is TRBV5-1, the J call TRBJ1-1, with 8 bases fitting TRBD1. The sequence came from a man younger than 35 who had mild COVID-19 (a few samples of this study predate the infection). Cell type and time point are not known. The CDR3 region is CASSVQGGDTEAFF. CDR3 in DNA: TGCGCCAGCAGCGTACAGGGGGGTGACACTGAAGCTTTCTTT.